This T cell receptor beta chain was observed in a study of blood T cell repertoires in COVID-19. Overall study context: From the United States, Italy and Spain came samples of acute and convalescent COVID-19.

Patients in Seattle were enrolled during active infection, then followed longitudinally. Sequencing used immunoSEQ multiplex PCR; TCRdb keeps in-frame clones, though not all of them. The table has over 85,000 clones, about nine tenths seen once. The CDR3 extends over 15 amino acids. Trimming cost V 5 bases and J 0 bases, with 11 bases left between them. Germline CDR1 reads SEHNR; CDR2 reads FQNEAQ (reference sequence). The source material was peripheral blood. The clonotype was recovered from a woman between 45 and 60 years old with COVID-19, enrolled during active disease. The chain carries TRBV7-9 and TRBJ2-1, with a tentative D call TRBD2 (6 bases). CDR3: CASSHPSDSYNEQFF. The CDR3 nucleotides read TGTGCCAGCAGCCACCCTAGCGACTCCTACAATGAGCAGTTCTTC.